These 11 T cell receptor beta chains share one sample of origin, sequenced in a study of identical twins. MiXCR was run by TCRdb on the 5' RACE reads, yielding one entry per CDR3 protein. The table has just under 550,000 distinct CDR3 sequences, nearly 15% seen once. Another study also made use of these data, one on yellow fever vaccine responses in identical twins.

Source material: CD4+ T cells sorted from blood. These receptors were taken from a woman younger than 35 in good health.

About this clonotype itself: At one end, the junction sequence differs from germline, possibly due to a read error. The J gene is TRBJ2-1, the V gene TRBV5-1; 13 nucleotides line up with TRBD2. The CDR3 contains 20 residues. Germline V gives CDR1 SGHRS, CDR2 YFSETQ. CDR3 loop: CASSLRENEGLAGTYNKQFF. For the CDR3, the DNA is TGCGCCAGCAGCTTGCGAGAAAATGAGGGACTAGCGGGAACCTACAATAAGCAGTTCTTC.

The chain links TRBV13 to TRBJ1-2; 11 positions match TRBD1. CDR1 and CDR2 from the germline V gene are PRHDT and FYEKMQ (reference sequence). This CDR3 region has 15 residues. J lost 6 bases, V lost 5 bases, and 8 bases had no gene match. As DNA, the CDR3 is TGTGCCAGCAGCGAAAGGACAGGGGGCGCAGATGGCTACACCTTC. Its translation: CASSERTGGADGYTF.

This clonotype was seen a handful of times. The chain is built from TRBV7-2 and TRBJ2-3; no firm D call. The V gene's germline CDR1 is SGHTA and CDR2 FQGNSA. The CDR3 has 14 amino acids. The V end lost 8 bases, the J end lost 4 bases, and 16 bases lay between the germline ends. CDR3 sequence: CASPPRASSDTQYF. The CDR3 coding sequence is TGTGCCAGCCCACCCCGGGCCTCCTCAGATACGCAGTATTTT.

There are many counts of this clonotype. The J gene is TRBJ1-3, the V gene TRBV5-1; no clear D. Germline lookup yields CDR1 SGHRS and CDR2 YFSETQ. The CDR3 loop spans 15 amino acids. The V and J ends lost 1 base and 1 base respectively, with 9 bases between them. CDR3 in DNA: TGCGCCAGCAGCTTGACGGCAGCATCTGGAAACACCATATATTTT. It translates to CASSLTAASGNTIYF.

This clonotype was counted a few times. The genes are TRBV4-1 and TRBJ2-7, with 13 bases lining up with TRBD2. Germline values: CDR1 MGHRA, CDR2 YSYEKL. Losses at the gene ends were 4 bases for V and 2 bases for J; bases not matched to a gene: 14. This CDR3 is built from 19 residues. CDR3 DNA: TGCGCCAGCAGCCGAACTCTACCGGGACTAGCGGGACCGACCTACGAGCAGTACTTC. Protein sequence: CASSRTLPGLAGPTYEQYF.

This clonotype came up a few times. The chain is built from TRBV7-9 and TRBJ1-2; D uncertain. This CDR3 region has 12 residues. V lost 5 bases, J lost 8 bases, and 12 bases lay in between. Germline V CDR1 and CDR2: SEHNR, FQNEAQ (reference sequence). The CDR3 DNA follows: TGTGCCAGCAGCCCGAACTCCGAGGGCTACACCTTC. It encodes CASSPNSEGYTF.

This clonotype was counted a few times. The chain links TRBV28 to TRBJ2-3, with D unresolved. Trimming pared 1 base from V and 6 bases from J, leaving 23 bases between. The germline V gene encodes CDR1 MDHEN and CDR2 SYDVKM. This CDR3 spans 18 amino acids. The CDR3 nucleotides read TGTGCCAGCAGTTTATACCGTCGGACGGGCCGCGGTCAGGATACGCAGTATTTT. Protein sequence: CASSLYRRTGRGQDTQYF.

This chain connects TRBV6-1 to TRBJ1-1, with 8 bases matching TRBD1. This CDR3 has 15 residues. Germline V gives CDR1 MNHNS, CDR2 SASEGT. V was pared by 7 bases and J by 1 base, with 8 bases of the junction left unmatched. The CDR3 region has the DNA TGTGCCAGCATTCGGAGGACAGGGAGGAACACTGAAGCTTTCTTT. This codes for CASIRRTGRNTEAFF.

The genes are TRBV5-1 and TRBJ2-2; no reliable D call. This CDR3 is 15 amino acids long. V dropped 4 bases and J dropped 3 bases, with 13 bases sitting between them. CDR1 SGHRS and CDR2 YFSETQ come from the germline V gene. The CDR3 DNA sequence: TGCGCCAGCAGCCCAGAAAGGCTGTACACCGGGGAGCTGTTTTTT. It is translated as CASSPERLYTGELFF.

This chain uses TRBV15 with TRBJ2-7; 8 bases map to TRBD1. V lost 3 bases, J lost 0 bases, and 1 base stayed unmatched. Germline CDR1 LNHNV, CDR2 YYDKDF (reference sequence). The CDR3 runs to 14 residues. CDR3 loop: CATSRDRASYEQYF. The CDR3 nucleotides read TGTGCCACCAGCAGGGACAGGGCCTCCTACGAGCAGTACTTC. The variable domain in full, with the rest retrieved from reference TRBV15 and TRBJ2-7, is DAMVIQNPRYQVTQFGKPVTLSCSQTLNHNVMYWYQQKSSQAPKLLFHYYDKDFNNEADTPDNFQSRRPNTSFCFLDIRSPGLGDTAMYLCATSRDRASYEQYFGPGTRLTVT.

This clonotype was detected only a few times. CDR3 in DNA: TGCAGTGCGAGGGACTCCCCGGTGATAGATACGCAGTATTTT. It specifies CSARDSPVIDTQYF. The chain employs TRBV20-1 and TRBJ2-3; the D gene is possibly TRBD2 (6 bases). This CDR3 is 14 amino acids long. Germline lookup yields CDR1 DFQATT and CDR2 SNEGSKA (reference sequence). V lost 6 bases, J lost 5 bases, and 18 bases lay in between.